This is a list of T cell receptor beta chains from one sample in a study of PD-L1 blockade in urothelial cancer. Sequenced by immunoSEQ multiplex PCR; TCRdb stores in-frame clones only, minus some. In the table there are under 70,000 clones, less than 90% of which are singletons. The material sequenced was PBMCs, taken around atezolizumab (anti-PD-L1) treatment. The receptors come from a man aged 70-80 years with urothelial cancer. CDR3s include the opening cysteine and the closing phenylalanine or tryptophan. The D gene is left open where the match is weak. The size entry is marked missing in some rows and otherwise reads once, few, many or a size class.

V gene,J gene,D gene,clone size,CDR3 protein,CDR3 DNA
TRBV19,TRBJ1-5,NA,NA,CASSKIREWQPQHF,TGTGCCAGTAGTAAGATCAGGGAATGGCAGCCCCAGCATTTT
TRBV5-1,TRBJ2-7,NA,NA,CASSSGRTDGEQYF,TGCGCCAGCAGCTCCGGAAGGACAGACGGCGAGCAGTACTTC
TRBV28,TRBJ2-3,TRBD1,NA,CASSLSGGVTDTQYF,TGTGCCAGCAGTTTATCAGGGGGCGTCACAGATACGCAGTATTTT
TRBV6-5,TRBJ2-7,NA,few,CASSYSTGLGSYEQYF,TGTGCCAGCAGTTACTCCACAGGGCTGGGCTCCTACGAGCAGTACTTC
TRBV18,TRBJ2-3,NA,NA,CASAVSEDRYAYF,TGTGCCAGCGCTGTCAGCGAGGACAGATACGCGTATTTT
TRBV7-2,TRBJ2-1,TRBD2,NA,CASSPGLAGVYNEQFF,TGTGCCAGCAGCCCCGGACTAGCGGGAGTCTACAATGAGCAGTTCTTC
TRBV4-1,TRBJ1-2,TRBD1,NA,CASSPGTGDYGYTF,TGCGCCAGCAGCCCCGGGACAGGGGACTATGGCTACACCTTC
TRBV7-8,TRBJ2-5,NA,NA,CASTRGATETQYF,TGTGCCAGCACCAGAGGAGCGACGGAGACCCAGTACTTC
TRBV7-9,TRBJ1-1,TRBD1,NA,CASSFQGGTEAFF,TGTGCCAGCAGCTTCCAGGGGGGCACTGAAGCTTTCTTT
TRBV27,TRBJ1-1,TRBD1,NA,CASSFRDRRTEAFF,TGTGCCAGCAGTTTCAGGGACAGGAGAACTGAAGCTTTCTTT
TRBV9,TRBJ1-1,NA,once,CASSLQENTEAFF,TGTGCCAGCAGTCTACAGGAGAACACTGAAGCTTTCTTT
TRBV29-1,TRBJ2-7,TRBD1,NA,CSVKIPGQGLEQYF,TGCAGCGTCAAAATTCCGGGACAGGGGCTCGAGCAGTACTTC
TRBV7-2,TRBJ2-7,TRBD2,NA,CASSQGTSEWRQYF,TGTGCCAGCAGCCAGGGGACTAGTGAATGGCGGCAGTACTTC
TRBV2,TRBJ2-7,NA,NA,CASSELGPEQYF,TGTGCCAGCAGTGAACTAGGTCCCGAGCAGTACTTC
TRBV6-6,TRBJ1-1,TRBD1,NA,CASSYYRQGGNTEAFF,TGTGCCAGCAGTTATTACCGACAGGGGGGAAACACTGAAGCTTTCTTT
TRBV5-4,TRBJ1-1,TRBD1,NA,CASRKDRGLTEAFF,TGTGCCAGCAGGAAGGACAGGGGGCTAACTGAAGCTTTCTTT
TRBV7-3,TRBJ2-5,NA,NA,CASSPHQRETQYF,TGTGCCAGCAGCCCTCATCAACGGGAGACCCAGTACTTC
TRBV5-5,TRBJ2-6,NA,NA,CASREGSGANVLTF,TGTGCCAGCAGGGAGGGCTCTGGGGCCAACGTCCTGACTTTC
TRBV5-6,TRBJ2-5,TRBD1,NA,CASSPGTEETQYF,TGTGCCAGCAGCCCTGGGACAGAAGAGACCCAGTACTTC
TRBV6-1,TRBJ2-1,TRBD1,once,CASLRDRGQNEQFF,TGTGCCAGCCTCCGGGACAGGGGGCAAAATGAGCAGTTCTTC
TRBV9,TRBJ1-5,TRBD1,NA,CASSLGQDGQPQHF,TGTGCCAGCAGCCTCGGACAGGATGGTCAGCCCCAGCATTTT
TRBV7-6,TRBJ2-7,TRBD1,NA,CASSPSPGGGQGAFEQYF,TGTGCCAGCAGCCCCTCCCCGGGGGGGGGACAGGGGGCTTTCGAGCAGTACTTC
TRBV19,TRBJ1-1,NA,NA,CASSRGGWAEAFF,TGTGCCAGTAGTCGGGGGGGTTGGGCTGAAGCTTTCTTT
TRBV29-1,TRBJ1-1,NA,NA,CSVVTPEAFF,TGCAGCGTTGTGACACCCGAAGCTTTCTTT
TRBV7-9,TRBJ2-7,TRBD1,NA,CASSFSRGTGNLYEQYF,TGTGCCAGCAGCTTCTCTCGCGGGACAGGGAACCTCTACGAGCAGTACTTC
TRBV2,TRBJ1-1,NA,NA,CASSESPPFIEAFF,TGTGCCAGCAGTGAATCCCCCCCTTTTATTGAAGCTTTCTTT
TRBV6-6,TRBJ2-7,TRBD2,NA,CASSEGLAGSYEQYF,TGTGCCAGCAGTGAGGGACTAGCGGGATCCTACGAGCAGTACTTC
TRBV5-4,TRBJ2-5,TRBD1,once,CASSADRGGETQYF,TGTGCCAGCAGCGCCGACAGGGGGGGAGAGACCCAGTACTTC
TRBV11-2,TRBJ2-1,TRBD2,NA,CASSLDSRTSGNNEQFF,TGTGCCAGCAGCTTAGATAGTAGGACTAGCGGAAACAATGAGCAGTTCTTC
TRBV14,TRBJ2-3,TRBD2,NA,CASSQALTSGTDTQYF,TGTGCCAGCAGCCAAGCTCTCACTAGCGGCACAGATACGCAGTATTTT
TRBV18,TRBJ2-5,TRBD1,NA,CASSPRTGGRETQYF,TGTGCCAGCTCACCCCGGACAGGGGGCAGAGAGACCCAGTACTTC
TRBV5-1,TRBJ2-1,TRBD2,NA,CASSLLAGEYNEQFF,TGCGCCAGCAGCTTATTAGCGGGGGAATACAATGAGCAGTTCTTC
TRBV5-1,TRBJ2-5,NA,few,CASSLQGGETQYF,TGCGCCAGCAGCTTGCAGGGAGGAGAGACCCAGTACTTC
TRBV27,TRBJ2-7,NA,NA,CASSQPRGTEHPYEQYF,TGTGCCAGCAGCCAACCCCGGGGGACGGAACATCCCTACGAGCAGTACTTC
TRBV7-9,TRBJ2-3,NA,NA,CASSSSRGEHRYAYF,TGTGCCAGCAGCTCTTCCAGGGGCGAACACAGATACGCGTATTTT
TRBV29-1,TRBJ1-4,TRBD1,NA,CSVWTGGVDNEKLFF,TGCAGCGTGTGGACAGGGGGCGTAGATAATGAAAAACTGTTTTTT
TRBV7-9,TRBJ2-1,NA,NA,CASSLGGPYNEQFF,TGTGCCAGCAGCTTGGGTGGGCCTTACAATGAGCAGTTCTTC
TRBV30,TRBJ2-7,TRBD1,NA,CAWSDGQTGVSYEQYF,TGTGCCTGGAGCGATGGCCAGACAGGGGTCTCCTACGAGCAGTACTTC
TRBV18,TRBJ1-2,TRBD1,NA,CASSPIQGGDGYTF,TGTGCCAGCTCACCAATCCAGGGGGGAGATGGCTACACCTTC
TRBV5-1,TRBJ1-4,NA,NA,CASSLDPALNEKLFF,TGCGCCAGCAGCTTGGATCCCGCACTAAATGAAAAACTGTTTTTT
TRBV15,TRBJ2-1,TRBD2,NA,CATSRAPPGLAGEVQFF,TGTGCCACCAGCAGAGCCCCCCCGGGACTAGCGGGAGAGGTCCAGTTCTTC
TRBV4-1,TRBJ2-7,TRBD2,NA,CASSQWAGGPDGQYF,TGCGCCAGCAGCCAATGGGCGGGAGGGCCAGACGGGCAGTACTTC
TRBV5-4,TRBJ1-2,NA,NA,CASSTDTYGYTF,TGTGCCAGCAGCACGGACACCTATGGCTACACCTTC
TRBV19,TRBJ2-1,TRBD2,NA,CASRIGLALHNEQFF,TGTGCCAGTAGGATCGGACTAGCCCTCCACAATGAGCAGTTCTTC
TRBV10-2,TRBJ1-5,NA,NA,CASSPGLNQPQHF,TGCGCCAGCAGCCCAGGGTTAAATCAGCCCCAGCATTTT
TRBV7-6,TRBJ2-3,NA,NA,CASSPRQTTDTQYF,TGTGCCAGCAGCCCGCGACAAACCACAGATACGCAGTATTTT
TRBV28,TRBJ2-7,TRBD1,NA,CASSPRQGKGSYEQYF,TGTGCCAGCAGTCCGAGACAGGGGAAGGGCTCCTACGAGCAGTACTTC
TRBV23-1,TRBJ2-1,NA,NA,CASSQSDKGRQANNEQFF,TGCGCCAGCAGTCAATCCGATAAAGGAAGGCAGGCAAACAATGAGCAGTTCTTC
TRBV11-3,TRBJ2-3,TRBD2,few,CASSKGTSGNWNTDTQYF,TGTGCCAGCAGCAAAGGGACTAGCGGGAATTGGAACACAGATACGCAGTATTTT
TRBV28,TRBJ2-7,TRBD1,few,CASSFPDRGEQYF,TGTGCCAGCAGTTTCCCCGACAGGGGCGAGCAGTACTTC
TRBV12-2,TRBJ2-1,NA,NA,CASRPRLAGARPRNEQFF,TGTGCAAGTCGCCCCCGACTAGCGGGGGCCCGCCCTCGCAATGAGCAGTTCTTC
TRBV9,TRBJ2-2,NA,NA,CASSVDRENTGELFF,TGTGCCAGCAGCGTAGACAGGGAGAACACCGGGGAGCTGTTTTTT
TRBV28,TRBJ1-5,NA,few,CASSLRGYNQPQHF,TGTGCCAGCAGTTTACGGGGATACAATCAGCCCCAGCATTTT
TRBV30,TRBJ1-3,NA,NA,CARGIGNTIYF,TGTGCCCGGGGAATTGGAAACACCATATATTTT
TRBV30,TRBJ2-7,TRBD2,NA,CAWSRTGGPSYEQYF,TGTGCCTGGAGTAGAACGGGAGGCCCTTCCTACGAGCAGTACTTC
TRBV9,TRBJ1-3,NA,NA,CASSAHRGSGNTIYF,TGTGCCAGCAGCGCCCACCGGGGCTCTGGAAACACCATATATTTT
TRBV5-4,TRBJ2-5,TRBD2,NA,CASSLELTSGSLYF,TGTGCCAGCAGCTTGGAACTGACTAGCGGGAGTTTATACTTC
TRBV5-1,TRBJ1-2,NA,few,CASTSNAGAYGYTF,TGCGCCAGCACCTCAAATGCGGGGGCCTATGGCTACACCTTC
TRBV6-1,TRBJ1-4,NA,NA,CASSVADWTNEKLFF,TGTGCCAGCAGTGTAGCGGACTGGACTAATGAAAAACTGTTTTTT